This T cell receptor beta chain was captured in a study of long-term antiretroviral therapy in people with HIV (dated 2022 in TCRdb). The study in broad terms: The earliest samples were collected roughly a decade before the 2015 WHO recommendation for immediate ART, at a time when ART was usually postponed until CD4 counts fell. A retrospective serial study tested whether ART initiation and durable HIV suppression were associated with changes in peripheral blood TRB repertoire composition and diversity. A total of about 200 cryopreserved PBMC samples were contributed to the cohort by 30 adults with confirmed HIV infection, with samples collected serially over a mean of approximately six years (range 1-12). Of the approximately 30 participants with HIV, roughly twelve were female. No cross-contamination during QIAcube processing was shown when test extractions of a monoclonal T-cell line were performed alongside roughly 30 polyclonal samples.

The CDR3 contains 16 residues, cysteine and phenylalanine counted. Solely the CDR3 DNA is kept, with 48 bases framed from the first base. CDR1 and CDR2, looked up from the germline V gene, are KGHSH and LQKENI. The junction carries 15 bases between V and J, which are trimmed by 3 bases and 4 bases respectively. With respect to this clone: Its antigen is still unknown. Per-nucleotide qualities are absent, and no much larger clonotype sits a single base away.

The immunoSEQ hsTCRB v3.0 assay was used at survey level resolution to sequence the TRB variable region. TRB sequencing targeted a depth of about 35,000-50,000 T-cell genomes per sample. Pooled TRB libraries were sequenced on an Illumina MiSeq with a v3 150-cycle kit. Per the authors' processing: Repertoire analysis ran in R within a reproducible Nextflow workflow covering QC, data transformation and analysis. LymphoSeq2, an R package for AIRR-Seq data exploration, was used to implement custom analyses. A handful of samples that produced fewer than 5000 total TRB sequences were removed, so 150 to 200 HIV repertoires were analyzed. Of the roughly 190 retained HIV repertoires, 59 were collected before and about 130 after ART initiation. Repertoires were downsampled to 5000 TRB nucleotide sequences, with summary statistics averaged over 100 downsampling iterations. TRB sequences were retained for analysis only if CDR3 regions of at least seven amino acids were present. Diversity was measured with a Shannon entropy-derived clonality score and the Gini coefficient. In the repertoire networks, any two of the top 5000 CDR3 amino acid sequences were connected whenever the two sequences differed by an edit distance of one. Antigen specificity groups and MHC restriction were predicted for TRB CDR3 amino acid sequences with GLIPH2. To flag known associations with CMV, EBV, HIV or tissue antigens, CDR3 amino acid sequences were compared against VDJdb and McPAS-TCR. Pre-ART, post-ART and control groups were compared with Wilcoxon signed-rank tests and Holm-Bonferroni correction. TCRdb obtained this table from immuneACCESS and retained in-frame rearrangements with V and J assigned. These tables miss some clones; where compared with another copy, unresolved V genes account for less than half of the shortfall, and the remainder is unexplained. The DNA gave D and trimming, while V, J and clone size come from that table. The table for this sample lists under 50,000 clones; 86% of them were counted only once. The ten largest make up around 5% of the sample.

Participants were included only if at least one PBMC sample before ART initiation and at least two post-ART samples were available. Every participant with HIV received treatment in the United States of America. Before DNA extraction, cryopreserved samples containing roughly 1-11 million PBMC were thawed and washed. At the time of the earliest PBMC sample for each participant with HIV, ages ranged from roughly 20 to 60 years. PBMC samples were contributed by each participant from 1-4 timepoints before ART initiation and 2-8 timepoints after ART initiation, with a median of 7 samples. Serial HIV viral load, CD4+ T-cell count, ART history and demographic data were obtained for every participant. Genomic DNA was extracted from unsorted PBMC with a Qiagen kit on a QIAcube, processed in batches of 12 samples. General findings and caveats noted by the study authors: Because PBMC availability was limited, only the TCR beta chain was sequenced, with no alpha chain pairing. Expanded TRB clones identified before ART initiation dominated the repertoire at all time points, although this dominance fluctuated and declined in many PLHIV after ART. Inferences about post-ART repertoire changes are limited because no data were available on ART adherence, viral resistance or therapy changes. The samples were dated from about 2003 to 2017, and the ART regimens that were used may be less effective than current ART regimens. Because pre-ART samples had limited cell numbers, profiling was done on unsorted PBMC rather than on sorted CD4+ and CD8+ T cells. Starting ART was linked to a significant rise in TRB diversity, yet even with long-term ART the diversity remained significantly lower than in transplant donor controls. Compared with controls, HIV repertoires had narrower CDR3 length ranges, and the network structure pointed to an antigen-experienced repertoire that shifted only slightly toward naive after ART.

The chain was built from TRBV18 and TRBJ2-2, and the D gene may be TRBD1, 5 bases matching. Sequencing used unsorted PBMCs, obtained 0.1 years before starting antiretroviral therapy. The receptor comes from a woman aged 45-65 years with HIV. At the DNA level, the sequence is TGTGCCAGCTCACCTGTATTACAGGCCCTCACCGGGGAGCTGTTTTTT. It encodes CASSPVLQALTGELFF. Extended through the reference TRBV18 and TRBJ2-2 proteins, this CDR3 yields the full variable domain: NAGVMQNPRHLVRRRGQEARLRCSPMKGHSHVYWYRQLPEEGLKFMVYLQKENIIDESGMPKERFSAEFPKEGPSILRIQQVVRGDSAAYFCASSPVLQALTGELFFGEGSRLTVL.